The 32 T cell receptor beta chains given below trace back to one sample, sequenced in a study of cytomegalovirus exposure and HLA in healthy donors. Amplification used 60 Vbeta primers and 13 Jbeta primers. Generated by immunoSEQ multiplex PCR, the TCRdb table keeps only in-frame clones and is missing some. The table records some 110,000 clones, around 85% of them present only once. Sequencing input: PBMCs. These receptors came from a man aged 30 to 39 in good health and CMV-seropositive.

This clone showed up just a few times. CDR3 coding DNA: TGTGCCAGCAGCTTGTTTCGGGGGGGAAGCACAGATACGCAGTATTTT. Its translation: CASSLFRGGSTDTQYF. This rearrangement joins TRBV5-6 to TRBJ2-3, with TRBD2 matching 8 bases. Trimming at V came to 1 base and at J to 0 bases, leaving 4 bases not matched to a gene. The germline V gene has CDR1 SGHDT and CDR2 YYEEEE. The CDR3 is 16 amino acids.

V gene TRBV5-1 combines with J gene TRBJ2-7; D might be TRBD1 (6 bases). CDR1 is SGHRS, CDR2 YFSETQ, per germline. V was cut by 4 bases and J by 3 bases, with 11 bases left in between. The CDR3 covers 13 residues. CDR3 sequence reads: CASSLDRNYEQYF. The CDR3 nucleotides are TGCGCCAGCAGCCTAGACAGGAACTACGAGCAGTACTTC.

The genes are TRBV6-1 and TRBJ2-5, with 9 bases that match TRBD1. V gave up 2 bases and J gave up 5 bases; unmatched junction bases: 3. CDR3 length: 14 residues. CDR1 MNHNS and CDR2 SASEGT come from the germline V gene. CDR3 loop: CASSENTGGETQYF. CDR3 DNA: TGTGCCAGCAGTGAAAACACAGGGGGCGAGACCCAGTACTTC.

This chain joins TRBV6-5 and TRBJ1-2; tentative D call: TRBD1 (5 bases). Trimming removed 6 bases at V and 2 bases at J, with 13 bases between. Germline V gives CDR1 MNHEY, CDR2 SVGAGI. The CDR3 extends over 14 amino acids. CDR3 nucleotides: TGTGCCAGCAGGTGGCCGGGGGGGAACTATGGCTACACCTTC. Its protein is CASRWPGGNYGYTF.

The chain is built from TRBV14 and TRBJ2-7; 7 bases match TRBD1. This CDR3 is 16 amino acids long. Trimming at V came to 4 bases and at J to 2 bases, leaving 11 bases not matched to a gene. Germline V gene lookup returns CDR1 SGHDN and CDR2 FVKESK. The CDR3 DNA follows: TGTGCCAGCAGCCCTACCTGGACAGGCCTTACCTACGAGCAGTACTTC. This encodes CASSPTWTGLTYEQYF.

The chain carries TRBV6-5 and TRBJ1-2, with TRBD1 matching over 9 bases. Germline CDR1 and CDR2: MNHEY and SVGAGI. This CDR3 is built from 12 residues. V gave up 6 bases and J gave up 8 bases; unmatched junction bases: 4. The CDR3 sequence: CASRTGGLGYTF. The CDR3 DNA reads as TGTGCCAGCAGAACAGGGGGCTTAGGCTACACCTTC.

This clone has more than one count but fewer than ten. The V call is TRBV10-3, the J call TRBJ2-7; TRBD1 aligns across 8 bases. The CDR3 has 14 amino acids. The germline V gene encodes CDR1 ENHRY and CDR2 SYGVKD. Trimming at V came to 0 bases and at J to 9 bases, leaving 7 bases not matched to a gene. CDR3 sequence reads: CAISESTGTGLQYF. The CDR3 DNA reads TGTGCCATCAGTGAGTCGACCGGGACAGGACTGCAGTACTTC.

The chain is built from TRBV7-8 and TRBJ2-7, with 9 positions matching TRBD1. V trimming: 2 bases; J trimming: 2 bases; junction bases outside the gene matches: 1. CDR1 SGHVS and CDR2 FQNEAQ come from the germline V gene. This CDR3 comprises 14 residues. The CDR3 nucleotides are TGTGCCAGCAGCTTATGGGACAGGGCCTACGAGCAGTACTTC. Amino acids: CASSLWDRAYEQYF.

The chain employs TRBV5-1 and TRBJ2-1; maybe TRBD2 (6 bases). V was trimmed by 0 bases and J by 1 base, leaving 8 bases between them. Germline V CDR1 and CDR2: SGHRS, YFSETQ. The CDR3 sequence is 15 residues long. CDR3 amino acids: CASSLEDYSYNEQFF. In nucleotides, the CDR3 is TGCGCCAGCAGCTTGGAGGACTATTCCTACAATGAGCAGTTCTTC.

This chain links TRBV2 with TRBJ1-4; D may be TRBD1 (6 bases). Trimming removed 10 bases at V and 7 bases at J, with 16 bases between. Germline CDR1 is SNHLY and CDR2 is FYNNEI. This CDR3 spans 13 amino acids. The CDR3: CATTSGVGEKLFF. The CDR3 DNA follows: TGTGCCACCACTTCAGGGGTTGGTGAAAAACTGTTTTTT. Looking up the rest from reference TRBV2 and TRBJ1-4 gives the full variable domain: EPEVTQTPSHQVTQMGQEVILRCVPISNHLYFYWYRQILGQKVEFLVSFYNNEISEKSEIFDDQFSVERPDGSNFTLKIRSTKLEDSAMYFCATTSGVGEKLFFGSGTQLSVL.

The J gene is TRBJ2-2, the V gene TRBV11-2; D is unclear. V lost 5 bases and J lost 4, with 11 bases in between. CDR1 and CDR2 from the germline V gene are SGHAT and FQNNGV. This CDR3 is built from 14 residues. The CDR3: CASSGPRGTGELFF. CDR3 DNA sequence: TGTGCCAGCAGCGGTCCGAGAGGCACCGGGGAGCTGTTTTTT.

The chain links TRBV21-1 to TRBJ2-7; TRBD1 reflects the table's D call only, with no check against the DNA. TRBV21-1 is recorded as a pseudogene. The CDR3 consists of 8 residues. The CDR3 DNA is TGTGCCAGCGGGGGCAGGTGCTTC. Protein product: CASGGRCF.

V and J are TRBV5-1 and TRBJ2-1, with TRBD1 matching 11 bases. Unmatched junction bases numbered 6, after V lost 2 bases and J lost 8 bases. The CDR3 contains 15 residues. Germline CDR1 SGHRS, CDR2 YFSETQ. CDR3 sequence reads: CASSFDGQGADEQFF. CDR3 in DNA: TGCGCCAGCAGCTTTGACGGACAGGGGGCTGATGAGCAGTTCTTC.

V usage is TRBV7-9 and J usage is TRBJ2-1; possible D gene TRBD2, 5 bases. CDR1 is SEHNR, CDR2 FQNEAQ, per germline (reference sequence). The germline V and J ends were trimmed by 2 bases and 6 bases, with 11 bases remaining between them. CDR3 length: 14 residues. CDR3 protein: CASSLKAESNEQFF. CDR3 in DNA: TGTGCCAGCAGCTTAAAAGCGGAATCCAATGAGCAGTTCTTC. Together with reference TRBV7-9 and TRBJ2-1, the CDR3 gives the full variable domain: DTGVSQNPRHKITKRGQNVTFRCDPISEHNRLYWYRQTLGQGPEFLTYFQNEAQLEKSRLLSDRFSAERPKGSFSTLEIQRTEQGDSAMYLCASSLKAESNEQFFGPGTRLTVL.

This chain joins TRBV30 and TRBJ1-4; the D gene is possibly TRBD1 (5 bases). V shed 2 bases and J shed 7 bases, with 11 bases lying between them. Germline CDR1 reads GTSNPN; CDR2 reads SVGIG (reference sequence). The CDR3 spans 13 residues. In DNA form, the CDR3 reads TGTGCCTGGAGTTGGGGCAGAGGTGAAAAACTGTTTTTT. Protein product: CAWSWGRGEKLFF.

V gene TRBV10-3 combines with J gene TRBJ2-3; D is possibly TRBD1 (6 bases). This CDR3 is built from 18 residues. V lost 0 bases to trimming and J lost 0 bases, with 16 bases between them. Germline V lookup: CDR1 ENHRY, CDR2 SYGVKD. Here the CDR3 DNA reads TGTGCCATCAGTGAGTCGAACATCAGGGGCTACAGCACAGATACGCAGTATTTT. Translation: CAISESNIRGYSTDTQYF.

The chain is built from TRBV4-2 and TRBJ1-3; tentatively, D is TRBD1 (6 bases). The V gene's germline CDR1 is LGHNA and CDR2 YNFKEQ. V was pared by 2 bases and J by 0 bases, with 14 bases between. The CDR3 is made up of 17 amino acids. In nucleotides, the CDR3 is TGTGCCAGCAGCCAACGTTGGACAGACAGCTCTGGAAACACCATATATTTT. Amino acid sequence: CASSQRWTDSSGNTIYF.

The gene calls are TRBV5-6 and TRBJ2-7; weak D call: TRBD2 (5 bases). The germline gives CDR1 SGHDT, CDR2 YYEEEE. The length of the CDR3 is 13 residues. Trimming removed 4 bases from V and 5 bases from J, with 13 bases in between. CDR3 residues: CASSHTDWHEQYF. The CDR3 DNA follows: TGTGCCAGCAGCCATACGGACTGGCACGAGCAGTACTTC.

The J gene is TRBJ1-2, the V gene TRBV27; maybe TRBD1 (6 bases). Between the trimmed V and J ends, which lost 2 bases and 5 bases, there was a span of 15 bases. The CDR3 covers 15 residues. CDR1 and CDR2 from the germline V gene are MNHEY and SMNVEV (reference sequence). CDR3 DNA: TGTGCCAGCAGTTTAACGGGAGGGGGAACTTATGGCTACACCTTC. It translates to CASSLTGGGTYGYTF.

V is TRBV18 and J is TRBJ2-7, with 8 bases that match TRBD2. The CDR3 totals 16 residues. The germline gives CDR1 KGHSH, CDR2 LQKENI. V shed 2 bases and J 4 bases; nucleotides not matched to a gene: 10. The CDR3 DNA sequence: TGTGCCAGCTCACCAGGAGCGGGGGCCGCCACTTACGAGCAGTACTTC. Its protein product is CASSPGAGAATYEQYF.

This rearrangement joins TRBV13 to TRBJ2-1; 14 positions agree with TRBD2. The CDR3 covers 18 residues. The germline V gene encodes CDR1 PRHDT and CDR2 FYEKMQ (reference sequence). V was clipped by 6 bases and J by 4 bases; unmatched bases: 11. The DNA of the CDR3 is TGTGCCAGCAGTTACGGGACTAGCGGGGGCCCACGTTACAATGAGCAGTTCTTC. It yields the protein CASSYGTSGGPRYNEQFF.

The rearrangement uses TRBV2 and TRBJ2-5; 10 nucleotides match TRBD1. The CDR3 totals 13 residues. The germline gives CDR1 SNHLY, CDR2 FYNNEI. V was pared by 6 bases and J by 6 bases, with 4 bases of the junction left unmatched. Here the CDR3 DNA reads TGTGCCAGCAGGGGACAGGGGTTGCAGACCCAGTACTTC. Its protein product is CASRGQGLQTQYF.

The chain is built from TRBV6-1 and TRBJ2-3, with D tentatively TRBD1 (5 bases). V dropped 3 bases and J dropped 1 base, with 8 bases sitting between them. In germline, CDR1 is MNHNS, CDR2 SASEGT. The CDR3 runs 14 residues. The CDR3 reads CASSDAGRTDTQYF. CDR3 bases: TGTGCCAGCAGTGACGCAGGGCGCACAGATACGCAGTATTTT.

As DNA, the CDR3 is TGTGCCATCAGTGAAATAGTGCCCGGGGAGCTGTTTTTT. Amino acids: CAISEIVPGELFF. V is TRBV10-3 and J is TRBJ2-2; D remains unclear. Germline CDR1 and CDR2: ENHRY and SYGVKD. The V gene lost 3 bases and the J gene lost 6 bases, with 8 bases spanning the gap. CDR3 size: 13 residues.

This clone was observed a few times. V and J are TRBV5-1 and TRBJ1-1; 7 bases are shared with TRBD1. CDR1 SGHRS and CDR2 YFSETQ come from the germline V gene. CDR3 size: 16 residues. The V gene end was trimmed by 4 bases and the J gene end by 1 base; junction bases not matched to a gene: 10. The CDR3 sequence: CASSPGTAPENTEAFF. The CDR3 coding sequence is TGCGCCAGCAGCCCGGGGACAGCTCCGGAGAACACTGAAGCTTTCTTT.

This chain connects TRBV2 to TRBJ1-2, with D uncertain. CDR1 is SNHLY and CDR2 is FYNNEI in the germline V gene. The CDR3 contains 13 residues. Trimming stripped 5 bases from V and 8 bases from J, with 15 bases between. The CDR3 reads CASSTDKRFGYTF. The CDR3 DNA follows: TGTGCCAGCAGTACCGACAAAAGGTTCGGCTACACCTTC. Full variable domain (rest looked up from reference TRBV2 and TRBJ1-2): EPEVTQTPSHQVTQMGQEVILRCVPISNHLYFYWYRQILGQKVEFLVSFYNNEISEKSEIFDDQFSVERPDGSNFTLKIRSTKLEDSAMYFCASSTDKRFGYTFGSGTRLTVV.

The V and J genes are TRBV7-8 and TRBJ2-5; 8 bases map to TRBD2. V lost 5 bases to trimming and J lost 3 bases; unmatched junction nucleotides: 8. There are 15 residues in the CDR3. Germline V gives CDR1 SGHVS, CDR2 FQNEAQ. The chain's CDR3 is CASSARGGGKETQYF. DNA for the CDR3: TGTGCCAGCAGCGCACGAGGCGGGGGGAAAGAGACCCAGTACTTC.

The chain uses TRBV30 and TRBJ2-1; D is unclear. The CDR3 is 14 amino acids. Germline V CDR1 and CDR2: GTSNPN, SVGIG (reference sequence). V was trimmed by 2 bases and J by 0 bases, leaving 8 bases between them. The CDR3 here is CAWSYPGSYNEQFF. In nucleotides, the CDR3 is TGTGCCTGGAGTTATCCGGGCTCCTACAATGAGCAGTTCTTC.

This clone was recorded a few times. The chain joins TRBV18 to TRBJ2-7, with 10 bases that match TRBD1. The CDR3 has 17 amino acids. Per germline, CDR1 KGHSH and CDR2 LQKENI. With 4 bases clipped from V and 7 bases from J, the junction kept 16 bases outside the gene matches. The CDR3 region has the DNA TGTGCCAGCTCACGACTGACAGGGGGCATAACCGCGGGGGAGCAGTACTTC. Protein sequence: CASSRLTGGITAGEQYF.

CDR3 nucleotide sequence: TGTGCCATCAGTGAGTCGGGGGGGGCCGGCTATGGCTACACCTTC. As protein: CAISESGGAGYGYTF. This chain connects TRBV10-3 to TRBJ1-2; D might be TRBD1 (6 bases). CDR1 is ENHRY, CDR2 SYGVKD, per germline. There are 15 residues in the CDR3. V shed 0 bases and J shed 4 bases, with 12 bases lying between them.

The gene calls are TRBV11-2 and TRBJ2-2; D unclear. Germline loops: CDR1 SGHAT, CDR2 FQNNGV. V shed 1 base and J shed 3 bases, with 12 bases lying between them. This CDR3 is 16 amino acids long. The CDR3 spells CASSLAVRPYTGELFF. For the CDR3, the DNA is TGTGCCAGCAGCTTAGCGGTTCGTCCTTACACCGGGGAGCTGTTTTTT.

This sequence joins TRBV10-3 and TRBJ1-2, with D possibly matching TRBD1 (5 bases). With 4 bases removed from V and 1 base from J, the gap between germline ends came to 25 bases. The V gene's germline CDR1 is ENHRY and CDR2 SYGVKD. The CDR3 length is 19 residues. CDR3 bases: TGTGCCATCAGTGCCATCCCTATGGACACTCTGAATGGTAACTATGGCTACACCTTC. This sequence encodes CAISAIPMDTLNGNYGYTF.